The 9 T cell receptor beta chains reported below all come from one sample, sequenced in a study of T cells after yellow fever vaccination. Using its own MiXCR run on the 5' RACE reads, TCRdb lists one record per CDR3 protein. The sample records hundreds of thousands of distinct CDR3 sequences, roughly 17% being singletons. The source was PBMCs, collected 4 to 5 days after the first yellow fever vaccination. The receptors derive from a man aged 18 to 30 who received the YFV17D yellow fever vaccine.

This clonotype appeared a few times. The rearrangement joins TRBV10-3 to TRBJ2-1; TRBD2 matches at 7 bases. The V and J ends lost 2 bases and 0 bases, in that order; junction bases with no gene match: 1. The CDR3 runs 15 residues. From germline, CDR1 is ENHRY and CDR2 SYGVKD. The CDR3 coding sequence is TGTGCCATCAGTGAGCGGACTAGCTCCTACAATGAGCAGTTCTTC. It specifies CAISERTSSYNEQFF.

This clonotype was counted ten times or more. J is TRBJ2-7 and V is TRBV12-3 or TRBV12-4, with TRBD2 matching over 7 bases. The CDR3 totals 12 residues. V lost 3 bases to trimming and J lost 9 bases; unmatched junction nucleotides: 5. CDR3 in amino acids: CASSFWGGRQYF. As DNA, the CDR3 is TGTGCCAGCAGTTTTTGGGGGGGGAGGCAGTACTTC.

This clonotype was detected only a few times. The chain links TRBV6-1 to TRBJ2-7; TRBD1 or TRBD2 may be the D gene (5 bases each). The CDR3 runs 14 residues. Germline values: CDR1 MNHNS, CDR2 SASEGT. The V end was cut by 7 bases, the J end by 3 bases, with 16 bases between. The CDR3 sequence: CASTPRDGLYEQYF. The CDR3, as DNA: TGTGCCAGCACCCCCCGGGACGGACTCTACGAGCAGTACTTC.

This clonotype came up a few times. In nucleotides, the CDR3 is TGTGCCAGCAGCTTGGATGGGCCGGCGAACACTGAAGCTTTCTTT. It encodes CASSLDGPANTEAFF. V usage is TRBV5-5 and J usage is TRBJ1-1, with unresolved D. Trimming took 0 bases from V and 1 from J, leaving 10 bases between them. This CDR3 spans 15 amino acids. Germline CDR1 and CDR2: SGHKS and YYEKEE (reference sequence).

This clonotype has just a few counts. The V and J genes are TRBV5-4 and TRBJ1-2; no firm D call. The CDR3 covers 13 residues. From germline, CDR1 is SGHNT and CDR2 YYREEE (reference sequence). Trimming cost V 4 bases and J 6 bases, with 13 bases left between them. CDR3 nucleotides: TGTGCCAGCAGCCTAGATATCCAGCATGGCTACACCTTC. This sequence encodes CASSLDIQHGYTF.

This clonotype was seen only a few times. The V gene is TRBV4-1, the J gene TRBJ1-6; D remains unclear. The V gene's germline CDR1 is MGHRA and CDR2 YSYEKL. The length of the CDR3 is 17 residues. V was pared by 1 base and J by 2 bases, with 12 bases between. CDR3 bases: TGCGCCAGCAGCCAAGCCAGTTACCTTCCCTATAATTCACCCCTCCACTTT. Protein product: CASSQASYLPYNSPLHF.

This clonotype has more than one count but fewer than ten. This chain uses TRBV7-3 with TRBJ2-1; D unresolved. The V end lost 5 bases, the J end lost 7 bases, and 15 bases lay between the germline ends. Germline V gene sequence: CDR1 SGHTA, CDR2 FQGTGA. The CDR3 has 14 residues. In DNA, the CDR3 is TGTGCCAGCAGCCGCTCCGGAGCTACAAATGAGCAGTTCTTC. Protein: CASSRSGATNEQFF.

This clonotype has more than one count but fewer than ten. V and J are TRBV6-5 and TRBJ2-2, with D tentatively TRBD1 or TRBD2 (5 bases each). Looked up from germline, CDR1 is MNHEY and CDR2 is SVGAGI. Trimming removed 10 bases at V and 4 bases at J, with 13 bases between. The CDR3 covers 13 residues. The CDR3 here is CATTGPSTGELFF. The CDR3 DNA reads TGTGCCACTACGGGACCGTCCACCGGGGAGCTGTTTTTT.

The V gene is TRBV13, the J gene TRBJ2-7; possible D gene TRBD2, 6 bases. This CDR3 has 16 residues. CDR1 is PRHDT, CDR2 FYEKMQ, per germline (reference sequence). The V and J ends lost 0 bases and 2 bases respectively, with 14 bases between them. The CDR3 is CASSLGFFGGTYEQYF. The CDR3 coding sequence is TGTGCCAGCAGCTTAGGCTTTTTTGGAGGGACCTACGAGCAGTACTTC.